Described below is a single T cell receptor (beta chain) sequence and its context. This record belongs to a study of control samples from healthy donors and cancer patients. Some clones are missing from TCRdb's copy, which holds only in-frame ones; the method was immunoSEQ multiplex PCR. The table lists around 230,000 clones, around 94% of them singletons. In germline, CDR1 is SEHNR, CDR2 FQNEAQ (reference sequence). The CDR3 contains 12 residues. Trimming took 1 base from V and 7 from J, leaving 7 bases between them. The sequenced material came from blood. The sequence was obtained from a man aged 50 to 59 in good health. This chain uses TRBV7-9 with TRBJ1-2, with unresolved D. The CDR3 bases are TGTGCCAGCAGCTTAGATCGCTCTGGCTACACCTTC. Its translation is CASSLDRSGYTF.